One and the same sample provided the 29 T cell receptor beta chains below, sequenced in a study of blood T cell repertoires in COVID-19 (TCRdb year 2020). Library creation used the immunoSEQ multiplex PCR assay. The clones in this table, taken by TCRdb from immuneACCESS, are in-frame only. Not every clone is retained; where verified, under half of the shortfall comes from an unresolved V gene, and the cause of the rest is unknown. For this sample there are 150,000 to 200,000 clones; about 86% appear just once. The ten largest clones capture roughly 8.2% of the sample. The sequenced sample was peripheral blood. The receptors shown here come from a man aged 55 to 70 with acute or convalescent COVID-19.

The V gene is TRBV15, the J gene TRBJ1-2, with TRBD1 identical over 9 bases. The germline gives CDR1 LNHNV, CDR2 YYDKDF (reference sequence). V lost 4 bases and J lost 4; bases outside the gene matches: 7. The CDR3 contains 15 residues. CDR3 nucleotide sequence: TGTGCCACCAGCAAAGACCCGACAGGGGGCTATGGCTACACCTTC. It yields the protein CATSKDPTGGYGYTF.

The chain is built from TRBV7-2 and TRBJ2-7; weak D call: TRBD1 (6 bases). Germline CDR1 SGHTA, CDR2 FQGNSA. V was trimmed by 3 bases and J by 6 bases, leaving 15 bases between them. CDR3 size: 14 residues. CDR3 loop: CASSLQGLRGEQYF. Written as DNA, the CDR3 is TGTGCCAGCAGCTTGCAGGGGTTAAGGGGCGAGCAGTACTTC.

The chain joins TRBV12-3 or TRBV12-4 to TRBJ1-5; D not certain. The CDR3 spans 13 residues. Deletions cut 7 bases from V and 6 bases from J, with 13 bases between. CDR3 DNA: TGTGCCAGCACCATATCGGCGGTTCAGCCCCAGCATTTT. Its translation: CASTISAVQPQHF.

The genes are TRBV28 and TRBJ2-7, with 9 positions matching TRBD1. Germline V gene sequence: CDR1 MDHEN, CDR2 SYDVKM. The V segment lost 7 bases and the J segment 5 bases; nucleotides outside the gene matches: 9. The CDR3 runs to 14 residues. The CDR3 is CASTRTGVINEQYF. CDR3 bases: TGTGCCAGCACCCGGACAGGGGTTATAAACGAGCAGTACTTC.

The chain recombines TRBV30 with TRBJ2-1, with 10 bases identical to TRBD1. This CDR3 has 15 residues. Germline V gene data show CDR1 as GTSNPN and CDR2 as SVGIG (reference sequence). After removal of 5 bases from V and 2 bases from J, the junction contained 6 bases not matched to a gene. The CDR3 spells CAWGPGQGTYNEQFF. In DNA, the CDR3 is TGTGCCTGGGGTCCGGGACAGGGGACCTACAATGAGCAGTTCTTC.

This clone was detected once. The chain joins TRBV30 to TRBJ2-1, with D possibly TRBD2 on 6 matching bases. The CDR3 sequence is 13 residues long. Germline V CDR1 and CDR2: GTSNPN, SVGIG (reference sequence). Trimming shortened V by 4 bases and J by 8 bases, and 15 bases separated the two germline ends. Written as DNA, the CDR3 is TGTGCCTGGACTCCGGGACTGGTTCATGAGCAGTTCTTC. The encoded protein is CAWTPGLVHEQFF.

The chain recombines TRBV3-1 (or the pseudogene TRBV3-2) with TRBJ2-1, with 15 bases aligning to TRBD2. The CDR3 runs to 19 residues. Germline CDR1 is LGHDT and CDR2 is YNNKEL (reference sequence). V lost 2 bases to trimming and J lost 7 bases; unmatched junction nucleotides: 12. The CDR3 here is CASSQRTPGTSGRSNEQFF. CDR3 DNA sequence: TGTGCCAGCAGCCAAAGAACTCCCGGGACTAGCGGGAGGTCGAATGAGCAGTTCTTC.

V and J are TRBV9 and TRBJ1-1, with D tentatively TRBD1 (5 bases). Germline-derived CDR1 and CDR2 are SGDLS and YYNGEE. The length of the CDR3 is 17 residues. The germline V and J ends were trimmed by 5 bases and 3 bases, with 23 bases remaining between them. The CDR3 loop reads CASSFLPVITGDTEAFF. CDR3 sequence (DNA): TGTGCCAGCAGTTTTCTTCCCGTTATAACGGGGGACACTGAAGCTTTCTTT.

CDR3 nucleotide sequence: TGTGCCAGCAGTGACTCGGCAGGGGGGCTAAGAGGCTACACCTTC. Protein product: CASSDSAGGLRGYTF. The rearrangement links TRBV6-4 to TRBJ1-2; 7 bases are shared with TRBD1. The CDR3 loop spans 15 amino acids. V lost 0 bases to trimming and J lost 8 bases; unmatched junction nucleotides: 9. Germline CDR1 is MRHNA and CDR2 is SNTAGT.

The chain couples TRBV29-1 to TRBJ2-5; 10 nucleotides align to TRBD2. Germline loops: CDR1 SQVTM, CDR2 ANQGSEA. Losses at the gene ends were 4 bases for V and 5 bases for J; bases not matched to a gene: 4. This CDR3 is built from 13 residues. The CDR3 sequence: CSVVAGGWETQYF. The CDR3 DNA reads TGCAGCGTTGTAGCGGGAGGATGGGAGACCCAGTACTTC.

The CDR3 sequence is CASSLMGGYGYTF. As DNA, the CDR3 is TGTGCCAGCAGTTTAATGGGGGGCTATGGCTACACCTTC. This chain links TRBV28 with TRBJ1-2, with a possible D match to TRBD1 (5 bases). Germline values: CDR1 MDHEN, CDR2 SYDVKM. Trimming removed 2 bases at V and 4 bases at J, with 8 bases between. The CDR3 runs 13 residues.

Only a few counts were recorded for this clone. This chain uses TRBV7-8 with TRBJ1-1; D is possibly TRBD1 (5 bases). Trimming pared 2 bases from V and 7 bases from J, leaving 8 bases between. This CDR3 is built from 12 residues. Germline V lookup: CDR1 SGHVS, CDR2 FQNEAQ. The CDR3 DNA is TGTGCCAGCAGCTTATTGACAGTTGAAGCTTTCTTT. As protein: CASSLLTVEAFF. The whole variable domain, remainder taken from reference TRBV7-8 and TRBJ1-1, is GAGVSQSPRYKVAKRGQDVALRCDPISGHVSLFWYQQALGQGPEFLTYFQNEAQLDKSGLPSDRFFAERPEGSVSTLKIQRTQQEDSAVYLCASSLLTVEAFFGQGTRLTVV.

The V and J genes are TRBV27 and TRBJ1-5, with TRBD1 identical over 8 bases. CDR3 length: 16 residues. CDR1 and CDR2 (germline): MNHEY, SMNVEV (reference sequence). V trimming: 4 bases; J trimming: 0 bases; junction bases outside the gene matches: 5. The CDR3 region is CASSWTGIYSNQPQHF. CDR3 DNA: TGTGCCAGCAGTTGGACAGGGATTTATAGCAATCAGCCCCAGCATTTT.

The V call is TRBV6-1, the J call TRBJ1-1; D might be TRBD1 (6 bases). V gave up 5 bases and J gave up 1 base, with 8 bases separating them. The germline V gene has CDR1 MNHNS and CDR2 SASEGT. This CDR3 contains 13 residues. CDR3 sequence (DNA): TGTGCCAGCAGTAGGACAGAGAACACTGAAGCTTTCTTT. It encodes CASSRTENTEAFF.

This clone was detected only once. The chain is built from TRBV12-5 and TRBJ2-1, with D uncertain. The V and J ends lost 1 base and 9 bases respectively, with 7 bases between them. Germline values: CDR1 LGHNT, CDR2 FRNRAP. The CDR3 sequence is 12 residues long. The chain's CDR3 is CASGLGQVEQFF. In DNA form, the CDR3 reads TGTGCTAGTGGTTTGGGCCAGGTTGAGCAGTTCTTC. Supplemented by reference TRBV12-5 and TRBJ2-1, the full variable domain reads DARVTQTPRHKVTEMGQEVTMRCQPILGHNTVFWYRQTMMQGLELLAYFRNRAPLDDSGMPKDRFSAEMPDATLATLKIQPSEPRDSAVYFCASGLGQVEQFFGPGTRLTVL.

The V gene is TRBV2, the J gene TRBJ2-5; 12 bases agree with TRBD2. The CDR3 runs to 18 residues. The germline gives CDR1 SNHLY, CDR2 FYNNEI. The J segment lost 4 bases and the V segment lost 10 bases, leaving 19 bases of the junction unmatched. The CDR3: CATQGWASGRVVGETQYF. The CDR3, as DNA: TGTGCCACTCAAGGGTGGGCTAGCGGGAGGGTCGTCGGAGAGACCCAGTACTTC.

The chain employs TRBV5-1 and TRBJ1-2; TRBD1 might be the D (6 bases). Germline V gene sequence: CDR1 SGHRS, CDR2 YFSETQ. The CDR3 is 15 amino acids. V dropped 0 bases and J dropped 0 bases, with 9 bases sitting between them. CDR3 DNA sequence: TGCGCCAGCAGCTTGGAAACAGGGTCTAACTATGGCTACACCTTC. Residues: CASSLETGSNYGYTF.

The chain combines TRBV28 with TRBJ1-2; 8 positions agree with TRBD1. Germline-derived CDR1 and CDR2 are MDHEN and SYDVKM. J lost 5 bases, V lost 4 bases, and 9 bases had no gene match. This CDR3 spans 15 amino acids. CDR3 sequence: CASSSLDRVRYGYTF. In DNA form, the CDR3 reads TGTGCCAGCAGTTCCCTGGACAGGGTTCGATATGGCTACACCTTC.

The chain recombines TRBV5-1 with TRBJ2-3, with 7 bases identical to TRBD2. The CDR3 loop spans 15 amino acids. V dropped 0 bases and J dropped 2; count of bases not matched to a gene: 3. In germline, CDR1 is SGHRS, CDR2 YFSETQ. In DNA form, the CDR3 reads TGCGCCAGCAGCTTGGGGGCGGGAGACACAGATACGCAGTATTTT. Its translation is CASSLGAGDTDTQYF.

The genes are TRBV5-4 and TRBJ2-5, with 8 bases matching TRBD1. Trimming cost V 3 bases and J 4 bases; bases outside gene matches: 8. This CDR3 is 15 amino acids long. Looked up from germline, CDR1 is SGHNT and CDR2 is YYREEE (reference sequence). The CDR3, as DNA: TGTGCCAGCAGCTCCGCGGGACAGGCGGGAGAGACCCAGTACTTC. Protein sequence: CASSSAGQAGETQYF. The full variable domain, rest sourced from reference TRBV5-4 and TRBJ2-5, is ETGVTQSPTHLIKTRGQQVTLRCSSQSGHNTVSWYQQALGQGPQFIFQYYREEENGRGNFPPRFSGLQFPNYSSELNVNALELDDSALYLCASSSAGQAGETQYFGPGTRLLVL.

On this clone: The sample carries other DNA sequences with the same CDR3. V usage is TRBV5-1 and J usage is TRBJ2-7; TRBD1 matches at 8 bases. CDR3 length: 14 amino acids. V dropped 3 bases and J dropped 1; count of bases not matched to a gene: 3. The germline V gene has CDR1 SGHRS and CDR2 YFSETQ. CDR3 in amino acids: CASSSGQGSYEQYF. CDR3 DNA sequence: TGCGCCAGCAGCTCCGGACAGGGTTCCTACGAGCAGTACTTC.

V is TRBV27 and J is TRBJ1-5, with D maybe TRBD1 (5 bases). Per the germline V gene, CDR1 is MNHEY and CDR2 is SMNVEV (reference sequence). V shed 6 bases and J shed 6 bases, with 18 bases lying between them. The CDR3 has 15 residues. The CDR3 spells CASRYSRGEGQPQHF. The CDR3 nucleotides read TGTGCCAGCAGATACTCTCGGGGGGAAGGTCAGCCCCAGCATTTT.

This rearrangement joins TRBV5-1 to TRBJ2-7; 8 nucleotides match TRBD2. The CDR3 is 14 amino acids. Per the germline V gene, CDR1 is SGHRS and CDR2 is YFSETQ. V lost 0 bases to trimming and J lost 5 bases; unmatched junction nucleotides: 4. This CDR3 reads CASSLDGRANEQYF. The CDR3 DNA sequence: TGCGCCAGCAGCTTGGACGGGAGGGCCAACGAGCAGTACTTC. Drawing the rest from reference TRBV5-1 and TRBJ2-7, the complete variable domain is KAGVTQTPRYLIKTRGQQVTLSCSPISGHRSVSWYQQTPGQGLQFLFEYFSETQRNKGNFPGRFSGRQFSNSRSEMNVSTLELGDSALYLCASSLDGRANEQYFGPGTRLTVT.

The gene calls are TRBV25-1 and TRBJ1-4; no reliable D call. The CDR3 extends over 13 amino acids. In germline, CDR1 is MGHDK, CDR2 SYGVNS. The V end was cut by 5 bases, the J end by 8 bases, with 12 bases between. The CDR3 region is CASSSPVREKLFF. CDR3 DNA: TGTGCCAGCAGTAGCCCTGTCCGGGAAAAACTGTTTTTT.

V and J are TRBV11-3 and TRBJ2-1; 8 bases are a match to TRBD2. The CDR3 is made up of 16 amino acids. Germline V gives CDR1 SGHNT, CDR2 YENEEA. V was pared by 5 bases and J by 9 bases, with 15 bases of the junction left unmatched. The CDR3 region is CASSPGGGDTDIEQFF. CDR3 DNA: TGTGCCAGCAGCCCGGGAGGGGGAGATACGGATATTGAGCAGTTCTTC.

This chain joins TRBV4-1 and TRBJ2-5, with TRBD1 matching over 7 bases. CDR1 and CDR2 (germline): MGHRA, YSYEKL. CDR3 length: 15 amino acids. Trimming removed 4 bases from V and 2 bases from J; junction bases left unmatched: 7. The CDR3 here is CASSLGDSDQETQYF. In DNA, the CDR3 is TGCGCCAGCAGCCTCGGGGACAGCGATCAAGAGACCCAGTACTTC.

The V gene is TRBV7-9, the J gene TRBJ1-3; no firm D call. CDR3 length equals 13 residues. V lost 4 bases, J lost 3 bases, and 7 bases lay in between. Germline V gene lookup returns CDR1 SEHNR and CDR2 FQNEAQ (reference sequence). Written as DNA, the CDR3 is TGTGCCAGCAGCTCGACTGTTGGAAACACCATATATTTT. It codes for CASSSTVGNTIYF.

The gene calls are TRBV2 and TRBJ1-5; perhaps TRBD1 as D (5 bases). CDR3 length: 15 amino acids. Deletions cut 1 base from V and 6 bases from J, with 13 bases between. From germline, CDR1 is SNHLY and CDR2 FYNNEI. In nucleotides, the CDR3 is TGTGCCAGCAGTGAAGGGGCAGGGAGGATTCAGCCCCAGCATTTT. Its translation is CASSEGAGRIQPQHF.

The rearrangement uses TRBV7-2 and TRBJ1-2, with TRBD1 matching over 12 bases. This CDR3 has 15 amino acids. J gave up 8 bases and V 3 bases, and 7 bases lay outside the gene matches. From germline, CDR1 is SGHTA and CDR2 FQGNSA. CDR3 DNA: TGTGCCAGCAGCTTGCGGGGACAGGGGGCAGGGGGCTACACCTTC. Translation gives CASSLRGQGAGGYTF.